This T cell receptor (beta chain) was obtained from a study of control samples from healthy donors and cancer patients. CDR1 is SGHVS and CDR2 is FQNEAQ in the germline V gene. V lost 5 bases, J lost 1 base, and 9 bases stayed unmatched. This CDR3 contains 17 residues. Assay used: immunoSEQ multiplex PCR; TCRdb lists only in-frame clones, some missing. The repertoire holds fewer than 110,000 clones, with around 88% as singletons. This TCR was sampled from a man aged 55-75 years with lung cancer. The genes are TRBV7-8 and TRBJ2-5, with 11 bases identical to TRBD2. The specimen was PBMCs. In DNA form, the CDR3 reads TGTGCCAGCAGCCCCTTGAATCTAGCGGGGGGCCAAGAGACCCAGTACTTC. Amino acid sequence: CASSPLNLAGGQETQYF.